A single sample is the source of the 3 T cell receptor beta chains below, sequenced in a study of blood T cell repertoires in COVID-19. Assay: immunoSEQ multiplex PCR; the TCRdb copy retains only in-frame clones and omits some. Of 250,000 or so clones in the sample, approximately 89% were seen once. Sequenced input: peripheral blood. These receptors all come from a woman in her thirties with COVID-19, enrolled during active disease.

The CDR3 region has the DNA TGTGCCAGCAGGAGGGACTTGAACACTGAAGCTTTCTTT. Translation: CASRRDLNTEAFF. The chain carries TRBV2 and TRBJ1-1, with a weak D call TRBD1 (5 bases). V lost 6 bases to trimming and J lost 0 bases, with 8 bases between them. Germline assignment: CDR1 SNHLY and CDR2 FYNNEI. The CDR3 is 13 amino acids.

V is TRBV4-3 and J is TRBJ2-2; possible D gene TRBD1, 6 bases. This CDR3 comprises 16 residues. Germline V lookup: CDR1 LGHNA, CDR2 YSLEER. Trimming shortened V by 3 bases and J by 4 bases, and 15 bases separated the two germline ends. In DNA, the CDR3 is TGCGCCAGCAGCCACCGGACAGACGAACGCACCGGGGAGCTGTTTTTT. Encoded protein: CASSHRTDERTGELFF.

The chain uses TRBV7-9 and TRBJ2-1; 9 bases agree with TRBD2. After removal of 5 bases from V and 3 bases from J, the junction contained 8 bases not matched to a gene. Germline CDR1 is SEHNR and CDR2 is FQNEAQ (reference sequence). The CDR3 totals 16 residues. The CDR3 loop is CASSRRSSGNYNEQFF. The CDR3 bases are TGTGCCAGCAGCCGCCGGTCTAGCGGGAACTACAATGAGCAGTTCTTC.